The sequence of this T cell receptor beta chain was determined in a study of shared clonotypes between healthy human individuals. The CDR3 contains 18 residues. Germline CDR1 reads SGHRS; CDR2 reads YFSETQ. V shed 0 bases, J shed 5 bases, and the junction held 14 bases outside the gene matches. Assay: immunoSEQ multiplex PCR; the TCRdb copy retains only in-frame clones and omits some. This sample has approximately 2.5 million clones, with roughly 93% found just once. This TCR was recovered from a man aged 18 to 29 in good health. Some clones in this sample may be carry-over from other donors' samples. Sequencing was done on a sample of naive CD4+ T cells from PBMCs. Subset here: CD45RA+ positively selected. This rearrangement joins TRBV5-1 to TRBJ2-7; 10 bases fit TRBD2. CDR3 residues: CASSLARFLAGVFHEQYF. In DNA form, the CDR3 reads TGCGCCAGCAGCTTGGCTCGATTCCTAGCGGGAGTATTCCACGAGCAGTACTTC.